The clone carrying this T cell receptor beta chain was found a few times. The sample contains more than one DNA sequence encoding this CDR3. Germline CDR1 reads SGHDN; CDR2 reads FVKESK. The CDR3 is made up of 14 amino acids. Deletions cut 2 bases from V and 0 bases from J, with 7 bases between. The sample belongs to a study of blood T cell repertoires in COVID-19. In the original workflow: Estimation of nucleated cell counts was performed using reference gene primer amplification. Method: immunoSEQ multiplex PCR; TCRdb's copy keeps in-frame clones and lacks some. The V and J calls and clone size come from that table; D and trimming were worked out from the DNA. Among 250,000 or so clones listed, around 88% were seen once.

This chain uses TRBV14 with TRBJ1-1; D is undetermined. This clonotype was obtained from a woman between 50 and 59 years old who had recovered from COVID-19. Sequencing was performed on PBMCs or T cells enriched from blood (not recorded which). Here the CDR3 reads CASSQPGMNTEAFF. The CDR3 DNA is TGTGCCAGCAGCCAACCGGGAATGAACACTGAAGCTTTCTTT.